The 10 T cell receptor beta chains in this list originate from one sample, sequenced in a study of cytomegalovirus exposure and HLA in healthy donors. Assay used: immunoSEQ multiplex PCR; TCRdb lists only in-frame clones, some missing. The sample shows around 130,000 clones, roughly 90% of them seen only once. Sequencing used PBMCs. These receptors were obtained from a man under 40 in good health and CMV-seronegative.

The chain carries TRBV4-1 and TRBJ2-7, with D possibly being TRBD1 (5 bases). The length of the CDR3 is 13 residues. Germline V gene lookup returns CDR1 MGHRA and CDR2 YSYEKL. V lost 0 bases, J lost 4 bases, and 7 bases lay in between. The CDR3 region is CASSQDRVYEQYF. The CDR3 nucleotides are TGCGCCAGCAGCCAAGACAGGGTATACGAGCAGTACTTC.

CDR3: CASSLGSAGTANEQFF. DNA for the CDR3: TGTGCCAGCAGCTTAGGTAGTGCGGGAACGGCCAATGAGCAGTTCTTC. This chain connects TRBV7-3 to TRBJ2-1; the D gene is possibly TRBD2 (6 bases). CDR1 SGHTA and CDR2 FQGTGA come from the germline V gene. V was clipped by 2 bases and J by 6 bases, with 17 bases between them. This CDR3 contains 16 residues.

The V call is TRBV6-1, the J call TRBJ1-4, with 8 bases that match TRBD1. J was trimmed by 7 bases and V by 6 bases; bases with no gene match: 4. The CDR3 totals 13 residues. Germline V lookup: CDR1 MNHNS, CDR2 SASEGT. This CDR3 is CASRPDRGEKLFF. The CDR3 coding sequence is TGTGCCAGCAGACCCGACAGGGGTGAAAAACTGTTTTTT.

The chain joins TRBV19 to TRBJ2-4, with D tentatively TRBD1 (6 bases). Trimming cost V 7 bases and J 6 bases, with 19 bases left between them. CDR1 is LNHDA and CDR2 is SQIVND in the germline V gene (reference sequence). This CDR3 is built from 15 residues. The CDR3 sequence: CASTPDSKPGNIQYF. Written as DNA, the CDR3 is TGTGCCAGTACTCCGGACAGTAAGCCAGGAAACATTCAGTACTTC.

This rearrangement joins TRBV10-3 to TRBJ1-5; unclear D gene. Between the trimmed V and J ends, which lost 6 bases and 0 bases, there was a span of 12 bases. The CDR3 runs 15 residues. The germline V gene has CDR1 ENHRY and CDR2 SYGVKD. The CDR3 sequence: CAISPGWNSNQPQHF. For the CDR3, the DNA is TGTGCCATCAGCCCGGGGTGGAATAGCAATCAGCCCCAGCATTTT.

This chain links TRBV6-1 with TRBJ1-5; 7 nucleotides align to TRBD1. This CDR3 has 13 amino acids. V shed 6 bases, J shed 7 bases, and the junction held 6 bases outside the gene matches. Per the germline V gene, CDR1 is MNHNS and CDR2 is SASEGT. The CDR3 DNA reads as TGTGCCAGCAGAGGACAGGTAATCCAGCCCCAGCATTTT. Residues: CASRGQVIQPQHF.

This sequence joins TRBV6-5 and TRBJ1-5; 11 bases map to TRBD1. The junction had 6 bases not matched to a gene; V was cut back by 4 bases and J by 7 bases. The CDR3 is 15 residues long. CDR1 and CDR2 from the germline V gene are MNHEY and SVGAGI. CDR3 sequence (DNA): TGTGCCAGCAGTTCCGGACAGGGGGCGCAACAGCCCCAGCATTTT. It codes for CASSSGQGAQQPQHF.

This sequence joins TRBV10-3 and TRBJ1-1; D may be TRBD1 (5 bases). Germline assignment: CDR1 ENHRY and CDR2 SYGVKD. V was trimmed by 0 bases and J by 11 bases, leaving 13 bases between them. This CDR3 spans 13 amino acids. The CDR3 nucleotides read TGTGCCATCAGTGAGTCGGAGTTGCGGGGGGCTTTCTTT. This encodes CAISESELRGAFF.

The chain recombines TRBV11-2 with TRBJ2-2; a possible D gene is TRBD2 (5 bases). V was shortened by 1 base and J by 5 bases, with 8 bases between the two germline ends. There are 14 residues in the CDR3. From germline, CDR1 is SGHAT and CDR2 FQNNGV. The CDR3 sequence: CASSLAGFTGELFF. CDR3 sequence (DNA): TGTGCCAGCAGCTTAGCGGGATTTACCGGGGAGCTGTTTTTT.

This clone counts as medium-sized. V gene TRBV6-4 combines with J gene TRBJ2-2; no definite D call. Germline CDR1 MRHNA, CDR2 SNTAGT. The ends were cut back, 0 bases at V and 4 bases at J, with 3 bases in the middle. The CDR3 covers 13 residues. Here the CDR3 DNA reads TGTGCCAGCAGTGACTCTAGCACCGGGGAGCTGTTTTTT. Amino acids: CASSDSSTGELFF.